A selection of T cell receptor beta chains follows, all from one sample in a study of blood T cell repertoires in COVID-19. Assay: immunoSEQ multiplex PCR; the TCRdb copy retains only in-frame clones and omits some. The sample lists tens of thousands of clones, 60% to 85% occurring once. The sample comprised peripheral blood. These receptors were taken from a man younger than 45 with COVID-19, enrolled during active disease. CDR3s include the opening cysteine and the closing phenylalanine or tryptophan. D genes are given only for firm matches. A clone size is listed for some rows: how often the clone was seen (once, few, many), or a class if it is expanded.

TRBV2	few	NA	TRBJ1-1	CATNFQGLNTEAFF	TGTGCCACCAATTTTCAGGGCCTGAACACTGAAGCTTTCTTT
TRBV19	NA	NA	TRBJ2-7	CASKGSGPAYEQYF	TGTGCCAGTAAGGGTAGCGGTCCCGCCTACGAGCAGTACTTC
TRBV30	few	NA	TRBJ1-5	CAWSVNSGFNQPQHF	TGTGCCTGGAGTGTAAACAGTGGCTTTAATCAGCCCCAGCATTTT
TRBV19	NA	TRBD2	TRBJ2-2	CASSRLAGEGMTGELFF	TGTGCCAGTAGTCGACTAGCGGGAGAGGGAATGACCGGGGAGCTGTTTTTT
TRBV6-1	NA	TRBD1	TRBJ2-3	CASSASAGTERTDTQYF	TGTGCCAGCAGTGCGTCCGCCGGGACAGAACGCACAGATACGCAGTATTTT
TRBV28	NA	NA	TRBJ2-7	CASSLSAGSPYEQYF	TGTGCCAGCAGTTTAAGCGCCGGGAGCCCCTACGAGCAGTACTTC
TRBV10-3	NA	NA	TRBJ1-4	CAISDPSGGGEKLFF	TGTGCCATCAGTGACCCCTCCGGGGGAGGAGAAAAACTGTTTTTT
TRBV2	NA	NA	TRBJ2-2	CASHFRGAVGELFF	TGTGCCAGCCATTTTCGCGGGGCCGTCGGGGAGCTGTTTTTT
TRBV2	NA	NA	TRBJ2-1	CASKNWDTYNEQFF	TGTGCCAGCAAGAACTGGGACACCTACAATGAGCAGTTCTTC
TRBV7-8	NA	TRBD2	TRBJ2-5	CASSRGTSGTETQYF	TGTGCCAGCAGCCGAGGGACTAGCGGGACGGAGACCCAGTACTTC
TRBV30	NA	NA	TRBJ1-6	CASKNPQGITVSPLHF	TGTGCCTCGAAAAACCCACAGGGAATTACTGTATCACCCCTCCACTTT
TRBV5-4	once	NA	TRBJ2-7	CASSFGGHEQYF	TGTGCCAGCAGCTTTGGGGGCCACGAGCAGTACTTC
TRBV2	NA	TRBD2	TRBJ2-7	CASSPGLAGVSSYEQYF	TGTGCCAGCAGTCCGGGACTAGCGGGAGTAAGCTCCTACGAGCAGTACTTC
TRBV6-5	NA	TRBD1	TRBJ1-1	CASSSGTGGYTEAFF	TGTGCCAGCAGTTCCGGGACAGGGGGGTACACTGAAGCTTTCTTT
TRBV19	NA	NA	TRBJ2-3	CASSSQFGTDTQYF	TGTGCCAGTAGTTCCCAGTTTGGCACAGATACGCAGTATTTT
TRBV27	NA	NA	TRBJ1-2	CASSLLQGIYGYTF	TGTGCCAGCAGTCTACTACAGGGTATATATGGCTACACCTTC
TRBV19	NA	NA	TRBJ1-3	CASSILLSAGQGSGNTIYF	TGTGCCAGTAGTATTCTTCTTTCGGCAGGCCAAGGCTCTGGAAACACCATATATTTT
TRBV29-1	few	TRBD2	TRBJ2-1	CSVNPSGSEQFF	TGCAGCGTTAATCCTAGCGGGAGTGAGCAGTTCTTC
TRBV27	NA	NA	TRBJ2-7	CASSLSPRYYEQYF	TGTGCCAGCAGTTTATCTCCCAGATACTACGAGCAGTACTTC
TRBV6-2/TRBV6-3	NA	NA	TRBJ2-5	CASSRRDYQETQYF	TGTGCCAGCAGCCGTCGGGACTACCAAGAGACCCAGTACTTC
TRBV9	NA	NA	TRBJ2-2	CASSVATATGELFF	TGTGCCAGCAGCGTAGCAACAGCAACCGGGGAGCTGTTTTTT
TRBV14	NA	TRBD2	TRBJ2-7	CASSQDFGTSADYEQYF	TGTGCCAGCAGCCAAGATTTTGGGACTAGTGCCGACTACGAGCAGTACTTC
TRBV30	NA	TRBD2	TRBJ2-3	CAWSGGGPRADTQYF	TGTGCCTGGTCCGGGGGGGGGCCGAGGGCAGATACGCAGTATTTT
TRBV2	NA	NA	TRBJ2-5	CASSEALGRGQTQYF	TGTGCCAGCAGTGAAGCGCTGGGCAGGGGACAGACCCAGTACTTC
TRBV24-1	NA	NA	TRBJ2-2	CATSGGSTGELFF	TGTGCCACCTCCGGAGGGAGCACCGGGGAGCTGTTTTTT
TRBV7-2	NA	NA	TRBJ2-2	CASSIQTGLGRGELFF	TGTGCCAGCAGCATCCAAACAGGGTTGGGACGCGGGGAGCTGTTTTTT
TRBV7-8	NA	NA	TRBJ1-5	CASKQGVNQPQHF	TGTGCCAGCAAACAGGGCGTCAATCAGCCCCAGCATTTT
TRBV11-3	NA	NA	TRBJ1-1	CASSLPEMGTEAFF	TGTGCCAGCAGCTTGCCGGAGATGGGCACTGAAGCTTTCTTT
TRBV13	NA	TRBD1	TRBJ2-7	CASSFGQGTYEQYF	TGTGCCAGCAGCTTCGGACAGGGAACCTACGAGCAGTACTTC
TRBV12-5	NA	NA	TRBJ1-3	CASGLVFGGTGNTIYF	TGTGCTAGTGGTTTGGTATTCGGGGGAACTGGAAACACCATATATTTT
TRBV9	NA	NA	TRBJ2-7	CASSVGDNPYEQYF	TGTGCCAGCAGCGTAGGGGACAATCCCTACGAGCAGTACTTC
TRBV29-1	NA	TRBD1	TRBJ2-7	CSAGRDRVGYEQYF	TGCAGCGCCGGCCGGGACAGGGTGGGCTACGAGCAGTACTTC
TRBV12-3/TRBV12-4	NA	NA	TRBJ1-5	CASIKEGNQPQHF	TGTGCCAGTATTAAGGAGGGCAATCAGCCCCAGCATTTT
TRBV18	NA	TRBD1	TRBJ1-1	CASSPWGQGNTEAFF	TGTGCCAGCTCACCATGGGGACAGGGGAACACTGAAGCTTTCTTT
TRBV6-5	few	TRBD1	TRBJ1-6	CASGDPGQYNSPLHF	TGTGCCAGCGGCGACCCGGGACAGTATAATTCACCCCTCCACTTT
TRBV7-2	NA	NA	TRBJ2-5	CASSLGAVKETQYF	TGTGCCAGCAGCTTAGGGGCAGTAAAAGAGACCCAGTACTTC
TRBV4-2	NA	TRBD1	TRBJ2-1	CASSPGQGRDEQFF	TGTGCCAGCAGCCCAGGACAGGGACGGGATGAGCAGTTCTTC
TRBV27	NA	TRBD1	TRBJ1-2	CASSLLQGNYGYTF	TGTGCCAGCAGTTTGTTACAGGGGAACTATGGCTACACCTTC
TRBV7-2	once	NA	TRBJ1-5	CASSLFPNQPQHF	TGTGCCAGCAGCTTATTCCCTAATCAGCCCCAGCATTTT
TRBV19	NA	NA	TRBJ2-3	CASSERGDTQYF	TGTGCCAGTAGTGAGAGGGGGGATACGCAGTATTTT
TRBV27	once	NA	TRBJ1-6	CASRLTGYNSPLHF	TGTGCCAGCAGACTCACAGGATACAATTCACCCCTCCACTTT
TRBV29-1	once	TRBD1	TRBJ1-2	CSVGDRAYGYTF	TGCAGCGTTGGTGACAGGGCCTATGGCTACACCTTC
TRBV5-1	NA	TRBD2	TRBJ2-3	CASSLGGGGLADTQYF	TGCGCCAGCAGCCTGGGAGGCGGGGGGCTTGCAGATACGCAGTATTTT
TRBV24-1	NA	NA	TRBJ2-1	CATSDQTNEQFF	TGTGCCACCAGTGACCAGACTAATGAGCAGTTCTTC